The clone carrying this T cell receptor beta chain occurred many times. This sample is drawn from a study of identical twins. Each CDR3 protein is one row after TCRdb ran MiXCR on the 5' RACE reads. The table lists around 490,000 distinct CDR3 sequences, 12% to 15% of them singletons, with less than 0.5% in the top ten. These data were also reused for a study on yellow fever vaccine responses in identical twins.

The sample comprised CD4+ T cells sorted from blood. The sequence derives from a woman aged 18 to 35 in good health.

In DNA form, the CDR3 reads TGTGCCACCAGTGATTTTAGTGATACGCAGTATTTT. It is translated as CATSDFSDTQYF. The chain joins TRBV24-1 to TRBJ2-3; D not certain. Germline values: CDR1 KGHDR, CDR2 SFDVKD. Trimming left V 1 base short and J 6 bases short, with 4 bases between. This CDR3 has 12 amino acids.